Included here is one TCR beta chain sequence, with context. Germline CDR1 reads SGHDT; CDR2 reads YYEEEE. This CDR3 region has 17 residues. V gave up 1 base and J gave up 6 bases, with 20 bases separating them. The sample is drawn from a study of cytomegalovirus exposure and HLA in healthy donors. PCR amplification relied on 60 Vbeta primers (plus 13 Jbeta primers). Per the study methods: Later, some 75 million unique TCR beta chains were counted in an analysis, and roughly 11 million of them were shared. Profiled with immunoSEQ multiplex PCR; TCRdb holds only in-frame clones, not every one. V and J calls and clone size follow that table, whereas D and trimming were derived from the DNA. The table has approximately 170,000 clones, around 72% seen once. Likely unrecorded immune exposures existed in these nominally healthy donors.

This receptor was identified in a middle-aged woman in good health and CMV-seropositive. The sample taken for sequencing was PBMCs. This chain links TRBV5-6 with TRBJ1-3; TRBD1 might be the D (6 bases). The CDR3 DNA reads TGTGCCAGCAGCTTGTTCCGGACAGAGTCGCAAGAAAACACCATATATTTT. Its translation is CASSLFRTESQENTIYF.